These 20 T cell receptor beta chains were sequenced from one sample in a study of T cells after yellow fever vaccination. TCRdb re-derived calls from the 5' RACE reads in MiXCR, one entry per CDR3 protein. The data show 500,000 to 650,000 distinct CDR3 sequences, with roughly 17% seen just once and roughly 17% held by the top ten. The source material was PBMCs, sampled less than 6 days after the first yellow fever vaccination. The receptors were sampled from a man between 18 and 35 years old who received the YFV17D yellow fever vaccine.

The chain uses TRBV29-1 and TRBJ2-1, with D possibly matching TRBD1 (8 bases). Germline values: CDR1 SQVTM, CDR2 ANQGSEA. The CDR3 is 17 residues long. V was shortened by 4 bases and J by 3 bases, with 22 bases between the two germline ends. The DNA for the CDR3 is TGCAGCGTTGGGGGAGGGGGGGGACAGGCCGTCTACAATGAGCAGTTCTTC. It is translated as CSVGGGGGQAVYNEQFF.

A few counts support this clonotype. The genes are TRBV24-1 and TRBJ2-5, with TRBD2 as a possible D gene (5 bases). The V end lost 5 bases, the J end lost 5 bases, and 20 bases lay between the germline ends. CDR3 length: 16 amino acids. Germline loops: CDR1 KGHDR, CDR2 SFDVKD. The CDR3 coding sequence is TGTGCCACCAGTGGCTTTGAGAACGGGGTTAGGGAGACCCAGTACTTC. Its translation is CATSGFENGVRETQYF.

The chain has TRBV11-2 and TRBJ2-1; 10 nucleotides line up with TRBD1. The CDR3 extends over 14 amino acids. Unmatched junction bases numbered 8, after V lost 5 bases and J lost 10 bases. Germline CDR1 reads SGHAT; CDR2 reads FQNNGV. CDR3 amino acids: CASSDRGPQGEQFF. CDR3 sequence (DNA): TGTGCCAGCAGCGACAGGGGGCCCCAGGGGGAGCAGTTCTTC.

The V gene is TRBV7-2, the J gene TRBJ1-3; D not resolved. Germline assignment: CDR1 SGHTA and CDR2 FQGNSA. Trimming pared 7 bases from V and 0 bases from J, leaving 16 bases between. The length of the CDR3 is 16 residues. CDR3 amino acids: CASTQREAPSGNTIYF. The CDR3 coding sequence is TGTGCCAGCACTCAGCGGGAGGCGCCCTCTGGAAACACCATATATTTT.

CDR3 in DNA: TGTGCCAGCAGCCAAACCAGGCGGCAAGGGGAGCTGTTTTTT. This gives the protein CASSQTRRQGELFF. This chain joins TRBV14 and TRBJ2-2, with D uncertain. In germline, CDR1 is SGHDN, CDR2 FVKESK. V was cut by 2 bases and J by 8 bases, with 12 bases left in between. The CDR3 has 14 amino acids.

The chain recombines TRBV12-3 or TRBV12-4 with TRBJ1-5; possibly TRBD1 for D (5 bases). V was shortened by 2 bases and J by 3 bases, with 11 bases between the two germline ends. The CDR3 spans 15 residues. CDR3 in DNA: TGTGCCAGCAGTTTATCAGGGTCCCTCAATCAGCCCCAGCATTTT. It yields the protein CASSLSGSLNQPQHF.

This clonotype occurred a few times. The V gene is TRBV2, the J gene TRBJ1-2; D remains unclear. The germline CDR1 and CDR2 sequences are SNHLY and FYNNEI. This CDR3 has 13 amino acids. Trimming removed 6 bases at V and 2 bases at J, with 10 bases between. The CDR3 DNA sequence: TGTGCCAGCAGGGAGGGAGGCAACTATGGCTACACCTTC. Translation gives CASREGGNYGYTF.

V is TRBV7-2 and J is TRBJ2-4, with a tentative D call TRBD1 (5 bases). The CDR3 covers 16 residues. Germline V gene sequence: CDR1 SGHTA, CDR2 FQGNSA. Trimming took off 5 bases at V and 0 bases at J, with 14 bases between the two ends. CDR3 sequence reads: CASSDSPGIAKNIQYF. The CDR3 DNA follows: TGTGCCAGCAGCGACAGTCCCGGCATAGCCAAAAACATTCAGTACTTC.

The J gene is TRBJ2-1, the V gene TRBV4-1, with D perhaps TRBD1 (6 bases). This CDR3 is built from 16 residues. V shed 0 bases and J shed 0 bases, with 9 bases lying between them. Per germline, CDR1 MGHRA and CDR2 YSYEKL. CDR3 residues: CASSQDQGHSYNEQFF. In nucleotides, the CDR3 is TGCGCCAGCAGCCAAGATCAGGGGCACTCCTACAATGAGCAGTTCTTC.

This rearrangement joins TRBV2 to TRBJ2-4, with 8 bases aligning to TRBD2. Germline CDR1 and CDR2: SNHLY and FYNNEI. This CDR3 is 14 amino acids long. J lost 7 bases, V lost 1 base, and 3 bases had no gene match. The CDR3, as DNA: TGTGCCAGCAGTGAAGTAGCGGGGAAGAACATTCAGTACTTC. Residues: CASSEVAGKNIQYF. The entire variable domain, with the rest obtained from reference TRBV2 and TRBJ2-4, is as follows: EPEVTQTPSHQVTQMGQEVILRCVPISNHLYFYWYRQILGQKVEFLVSFYNNEISEKSEIFDDQFSVERPDGSNFTLKIRSTKLEDSAMYFCASSEVAGKNIQYFGAGTRLSVL.

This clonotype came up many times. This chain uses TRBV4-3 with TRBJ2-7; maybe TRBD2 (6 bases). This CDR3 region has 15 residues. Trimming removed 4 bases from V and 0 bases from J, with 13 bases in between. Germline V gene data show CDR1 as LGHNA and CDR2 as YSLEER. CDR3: CASSLRDLSSYEQYF. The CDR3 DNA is TGCGCCAGCAGCCTCCGGGACTTGAGCTCCTACGAGCAGTACTTC.

The CDR3 reads CSAKGDEQYV. DNA of the CDR3: TGCAGCGCCAAGGGTGACGAGCAGTACGTC. The rearrangement links TRBV29-1 to TRBJ2-7; no definite D call. The V end lost 7 bases, the J end lost 5 bases, and 9 bases lay between the germline ends. This CDR3 region has 10 residues. Germline loops: CDR1 SQVTM, CDR2 ANQGSEA.

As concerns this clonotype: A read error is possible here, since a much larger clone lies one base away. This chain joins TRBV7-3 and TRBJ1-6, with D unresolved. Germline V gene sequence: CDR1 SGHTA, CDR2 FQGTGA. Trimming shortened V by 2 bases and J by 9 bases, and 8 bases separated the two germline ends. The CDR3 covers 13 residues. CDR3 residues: CASSLYKGSPLHF. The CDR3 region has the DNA TGTGCCAGCAGCTTATATAAAGGTTCACCCCTCCACTTT.

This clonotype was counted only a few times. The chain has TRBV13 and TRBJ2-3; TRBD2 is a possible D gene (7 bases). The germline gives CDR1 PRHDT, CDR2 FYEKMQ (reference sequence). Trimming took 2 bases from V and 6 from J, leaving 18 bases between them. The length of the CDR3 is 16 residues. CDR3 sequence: CASSLIGGLTPDTQYF. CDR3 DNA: TGTGCCAGCAGCTTAATCGGGGGGCTGACCCCGGATACGCAGTATTTT.

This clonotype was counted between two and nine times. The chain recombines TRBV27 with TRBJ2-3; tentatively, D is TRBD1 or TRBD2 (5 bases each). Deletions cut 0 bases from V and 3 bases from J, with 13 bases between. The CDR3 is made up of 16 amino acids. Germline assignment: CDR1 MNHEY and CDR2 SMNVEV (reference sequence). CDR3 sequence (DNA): TGTGCCAGCAGTTTATCCGGGACCACAGCTACAGATACGCAGTATTTT. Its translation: CASSLSGTTATDTQYF.

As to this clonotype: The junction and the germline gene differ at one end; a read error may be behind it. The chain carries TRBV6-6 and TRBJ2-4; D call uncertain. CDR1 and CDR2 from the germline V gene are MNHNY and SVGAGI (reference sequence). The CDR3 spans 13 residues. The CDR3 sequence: CASSLSDKYERVF. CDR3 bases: TGTGCCAGCAGTCTTAGTGACAAGTATGAACGGGTTTTC.

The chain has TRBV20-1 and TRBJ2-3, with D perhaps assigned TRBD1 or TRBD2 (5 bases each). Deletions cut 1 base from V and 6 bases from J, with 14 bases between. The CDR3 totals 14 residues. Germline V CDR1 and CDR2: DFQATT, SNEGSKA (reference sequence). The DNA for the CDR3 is TGCAGTGCTAGAGCCGGGGCCGAACGGGATACGCAGTATTTT. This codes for CSARAGAERDTQYF.

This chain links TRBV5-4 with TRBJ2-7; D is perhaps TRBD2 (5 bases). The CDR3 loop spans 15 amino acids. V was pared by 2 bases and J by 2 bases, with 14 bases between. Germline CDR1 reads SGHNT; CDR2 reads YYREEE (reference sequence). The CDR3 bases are TGTGCCAGCAGCTTCGGTGTGGACGGGACCTACGAGCAGTACGTC. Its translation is CASSFGVDGTYEQYV.

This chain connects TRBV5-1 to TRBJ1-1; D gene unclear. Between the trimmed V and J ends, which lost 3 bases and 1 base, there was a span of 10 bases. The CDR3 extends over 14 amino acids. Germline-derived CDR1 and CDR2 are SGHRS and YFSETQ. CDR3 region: CASSWADQNTEAFF. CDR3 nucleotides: TGCGCCAGCAGCTGGGCGGATCAGAACACTGAAGCTTTCTTT.

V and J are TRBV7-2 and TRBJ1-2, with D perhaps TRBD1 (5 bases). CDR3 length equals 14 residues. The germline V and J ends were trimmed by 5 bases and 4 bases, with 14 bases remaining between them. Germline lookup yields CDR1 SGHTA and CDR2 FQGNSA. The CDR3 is CASSAQTESYGYTF. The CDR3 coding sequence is TGTGCCAGCAGCGCACAGACAGAGAGCTATGGCTACACCTTC.